This TCR beta chain was identified during a study of control samples from healthy donors and cancer patients (dated by TCRdb to about 2020). CDR1 ENHRY and CDR2 SYGVKD were looked up in the germline V gene. V was cut back by 8 bases and J by 6 bases, leaving a gap of 10 bases between them. The CDR3 covers 11 residues, taking in both the cysteine and the phenylalanine. Only the CDR3 DNA stays, 33 bases, in frame from base 1. Libraries were built with the immunoSEQ multiplex PCR assay. TCRdb re-hosts the immuneACCESS table, in-frame sequences only. Its copies lack some clones; in the studies checked, an unresolved V gene accounts for under half of them, and the cause for the rest is not known. The sample table shows around 100,000 clones, and just under 95% are seen once. Around 3% of the sample is held by the ten biggest clonotypes. As concerns this clone: This receptor's antigen is unknown. No qualities accompany the bases; no much larger clone lies one base away.

This receptor chain uses TRBV10-3 and TRBJ1-2; a weak D assignment points to TRBD1 (5 bases agree). Sequenced sample: blood. The source of this sequence is a human donor in good health. The donor label of this sample is uncertain. The base sequence is TGTGCCATCGGCGGGGCAGATGGCTACACCTTC. It specifies CAIGGADGYTF.